The TCR beta chain described here comes from a study of T cells in localized non-small cell lung cancer. The repertoire was sequenced with immunoSEQ multiplex PCR; TCRdb's copy has only in-frame clones and lacks some. The repertoire holds around 50,000 clones, with about 88% as singletons. The CDR3 covers 15 residues. Germline CDR1 is LGHNA and CDR2 is YNFKEQ. V was pared by 0 bases and J by 2 bases, with 10 bases between. Broader study findings: Density of T cells in blood, when higher, went with longer overall survival.

This clone occurred a few times. Antigen specificity is unknown. The source of this sequence is a man aged 40-75 years with stage II lung adenocarcinoma. The sample consisted of PBMCs, taken before any cancer treatment. J is TRBJ2-5 and V is TRBV4-2; D is uncertain. The CDR3 reads CASSQERAPQETQYF. The CDR3 bases are TGTGCCAGCAGCCAAGAAAGGGCGCCTCAAGAGACCCAGTACTTC.